The rows below give T cell receptor beta chains drawn from one sample of a study of low-dose radiotherapy and immunotherapy resistance in tumors. TCRdb processed the reads anew with MiXCR; each CDR3 protein has one entry. The table shows tens of thousands of distinct CDR3 sequences, with 9.4% occurring only once. The specimen was PBMCs, collected before treatment. These receptors were taken from a male donor with prostate cancer. CDR3s include the opening cysteine and the closing phenylalanine or tryptophan. D genes are given only for firm matches. Expanded clones get a size class; other rows say once, few or many, or leave the size out.

V	J	D	size	CDR3	DNA
TRBV29-1	TRBJ2-7	TRBD2	many	CSVSGAGGPREQYF	TGCAGCGTTTCTGGGGCGGGAGGGCCGAGAGAGCAGTACTTC
TRBV2	TRBJ2-1	TRBD2	many	CASGWGTSGMEQFF	TGTGCCAGTGGATGGGGGACTAGCGGGATGGAGCAGTTCTTC
TRBV10-3	TRBJ2-7	-	-	CAISQGGAGEQYF	TGTGCCATCAGTCAGGGGGGGGCGGGCGAGCAGTACTTC
TRBV19	TRBJ1-3	-	many	CASMRDLAQRSGNTIYF	TGTGCCAGTATGAGGGACCTTGCGCAGCGCTCTGGAAACACCATATATTTT
TRBV28	TRBJ1-1	TRBD1	many	CATNTHTTGINTEAFF	TGTGCCACCAATACCCACACGACAGGGATCAACACTGAAGCTTTCTTT
TRBV20-1	TRBJ1-1	-	many	CSARVALPGAEAFF	TGCAGTGCTAGAGTTGCGCTCCCCGGCGCTGAAGCTTTCTTT
TRBV20-1	TRBJ2-7	TRBD2	many	CSARARTSGPYEQYF	TGCAGTGCTAGAGCCAGGACTAGCGGTCCCTACGAGCAGTACTTC
TRBV5-4	TRBJ2-5	-	many	CASRVDIGQETQYF	TGTGCCAGCAGGGTCGACATCGGCCAAGAGACCCAGTACTTC
TRBV28	TRBJ2-6	-	many	CASSSAVTISGANVLTF	TGTGCCAGCAGCTCCGCCGTCACTATCTCTGGGGCCAACGTCCTGACTTTC
TRBV24-1	TRBJ2-5	-	many	CATSDQTRGRYQETQYF	TGTGCCACCAGTGATCAAACCAGGGGAAGGTACCAAGAGACCCAGTACTTC
TRBV9	TRBJ2-1	TRBD1	many	CASSVGQGAYNEQFF	TGTGCCAGCAGCGTCGGACAGGGAGCCTACAATGAGCAGTTCTTC
TRBV7-2	TRBJ2-3	TRBD2	many	CASSRDYSGDTQYF	TGTGCCAGCAGCCGGGACTACTCAGGAGATACGCAGTATTTT
TRBV6-2/TRBV6-3	TRBJ2-2	TRBD2	many	CASRELADRNTGELFF	TGTGCCAGCAGGGAACTAGCGGACAGGAACACCGGGGAGCTGTTTTTT
TRBV3-1	TRBJ2-2	-	many	CASSQETGELFF	TGTGCCAGCAGCCAGGAAACCGGGGAGCTGTTTTTT
TRBV25-1	TRBJ1-2	-	many	CASSTGLPAGGYTF	TGTGCCAGCAGTACAGGGCTTCCGGCCGGGGGCTACACCTTC
TRBV6-2/TRBV6-3	TRBJ2-2	TRBD2	many	CASSVAGTNTGELFF	TGTGCCAGCAGCGTAGCGGGGACGAACACCGGGGAGCTGTTTTTT
TRBV14	TRBJ1-3	-	-	CASSRDGNSGNTIYF	TGTGCCAGCAGCCGGGACGGCAACTCTGGAAACACCATATATTTT
TRBV4-2	TRBJ1-1	-	-	CASSQDDTEAFF	TGTGCCAGCAGCCAAGATGACACTGAAGCTTTCTTT
TRBV19	TRBJ1-5	-	many	CASSIRSDGNQPQHF	TGTGCCAGTAGTATTAGGTCAGACGGCAATCAGCCCCAGCATTTT
TRBV30	TRBJ2-1	TRBD2	many	CAWSRDYLYNEQFF	TGTGCCTGGAGTCGGGACTATCTTTACAATGAGCAGTTCTTC
TRBV6-1	TRBJ2-7	-	many	CASSEVQAQLSYEQYF	TGTGCCAGCAGTGAAGTTCAGGCCCAATTATCCTACGAGCAGTACTTC
TRBV19	TRBJ2-3	-	many	CASSPTGLLYTDTQYF	TGTGCCAGTAGTCCCACAGGGTTACTATACACAGATACGCAGTATTTT
TRBV20-1	TRBJ2-7	TRBD2	few	CSAQGQTSGREQYF	TGCAGTGCTCAGGGCCAGACTAGCGGACGCGAGCAGTACTTC
TRBV10-3	TRBJ2-2	-	many	CAISAGRFTGELFF	TGTGCCATCAGTGCGGGGAGGTTCACCGGGGAGCTGTTTTTT
TRBV7-9	TRBJ2-1	-	many	CASGERRSHNEQFF	TGTGCCAGCGGAGAGCGGCGCTCCCACAATGAGCAGTTCTTC
TRBV26	TRBJ2-1	-	many	CASQRAGAYNEQFF	TGTGCCAGCCAGAGGGCGGGAGCCTACAATGAGCAGTTCTTC
TRBV27	TRBJ1-2	-	many	CASSSHQVNYGYTF	TGTGCCAGCAGTTCTCACCAGGTTAACTATGGCTACACCTTC
TRBV29-1	TRBJ2-1	TRBD2	many	CSVGSSGRNDEQFF	TGCAGCGTCGGATCTAGCGGGAGAAACGATGAGCAGTTCTTC
TRBV19	TRBJ2-7	TRBD2	many	CASSRTGLAGPVGEQYF	TGTGCCAGTAGTCGGACAGGACTAGCGGGCCCCGTAGGGGAGCAGTACTTC
TRBV20-1	TRBJ2-3	-	many	CSAPSSTDTQYF	TGCAGTGCCCCATCTAGCACAGATACGCAGTATTTT
TRBV29-1	TRBJ1-2	-	many	CSVVRGDYGYTF	TGCAGCGTTGTCAGGGGCGACTATGGCTACACCTTC
TRBV7-9	TRBJ1-1	TRBD1	many	CASSFQGASSAFF	TGTGCCAGCAGCTTTCAGGGGGCGTCTTCAGCTTTCTTT
TRBV5-4	TRBJ2-2	TRBD2	-	CASFVAGGPDTGELFF	TGTGCCAGCTTCGTAGCGGGAGGGCCAGACACCGGGGAGCTGTTTTTT
TRBV6-1	TRBJ2-6	-	many	CASMRGSGANVLTF	TGTGCCAGCATGAGGGGCTCTGGGGCCAACGTCCTGACTTTC